The 19 T cell receptor beta chains reported below all come from one sample, sequenced in a study of OX40 agonist ivuxolimab in advanced cancers. Sequenced by immunoSEQ multiplex PCR; TCRdb stores in-frame clones only, minus some. The table shows roughly 29,000 clones, with 80% to 95% occurring only once. The sample here was CD4+ or CD8+ T cells sorted from blood, taken in a trial of the OX40 agonist ivuxolimab. The source of these receptors is an adult with an advanced solid tumor such as melanoma, head and neck, liver or kidney cancer.

The J gene is TRBJ2-7, the V gene TRBV27; TRBD1 aligns across 7 bases. Germline V gives CDR1 MNHEY, CDR2 SMNVEV (reference sequence). The CDR3 is made up of 15 amino acids. Trimming removed 6 bases from V and 3 bases from J; junction bases left unmatched: 11. CDR3 in DNA: TGTGCCAGCAGACCGACCGGGACAGCTAACTACGAGCAGTACTTC. This encodes CASRPTGTANYEQYF.

In its sample, this clone was seen once. The chain has TRBV19 and TRBJ2-3, with TRBD2 identical over 9 bases. The CDR3 spans 16 residues. CDR1 is LNHDA and CDR2 is SQIVND in the germline V gene (reference sequence). V gave up 8 bases and J gave up 3 bases; unmatched junction bases: 12. The CDR3 protein is CASFPSGVFGTDTQYF. DNA for the CDR3: TGTGCCAGTTTCCCTAGCGGGGTTTTCGGAACAGATACGCAGTATTTT.

The J gene is TRBJ1-6, the V gene TRBV27; no clear D. The germline gives CDR1 MNHEY, CDR2 SMNVEV (reference sequence). CDR3 length: 13 amino acids. Trimming shortened V by 2 bases and J by 12 bases, and 11 bases separated the two germline ends. The DNA of the CDR3 is TGTGCCAGCAGTTTAATCTTTCCCGGACCCCTCCACTTT. It translates to CASSLIFPGPLHF.

In regard to this clone: Other DNA sequences from this sample encode an identical CDR3 as well. The J gene is TRBJ2-2, the V gene TRBV29-1; possibly TRBD1 for D (6 bases). With 4 bases removed from V and 5 bases from J, the gap between germline ends came to 8 bases. Germline CDR1 reads SQVTM; CDR2 reads ANQGSEA. The CDR3 has 12 amino acids. The CDR3 nucleotides are TGCAGCGTTGTAGGGGGTACCGGGGAGCTGTTTTTT. This sequence encodes CSVVGGTGELFF.

This chain uses TRBV28 with TRBJ1-1; D possibly corresponds to TRBD1 (6 bases). Germline assignment: CDR1 MDHEN and CDR2 SYDVKM. The CDR3 runs to 16 residues. The V end lost 1 base, the J end lost 0 bases, and 12 bases lay between the germline ends. This chain's CDR3 is CASSLFRGAMNTEAFF. DNA of the CDR3: TGTGCCAGCAGTTTATTTCGGGGGGCGATGAACACTGAAGCTTTCTTT.

By share, this clone ranks as hyperexpanded. The chain combines TRBV2 with TRBJ2-5; a weak D match, TRBD1 (6 bases). The germline V gene encodes CDR1 SNHLY and CDR2 FYNNEI. The CDR3 spans 15 residues. Trimming took off 11 bases at V and 7 bases at J, with 26 bases between the two ends. CDR3 nucleotide sequence: TGTGCCTCCTCACAGGGCCGAGTCCACCCAGGGACCCAGTACTTC. It translates to CASSQGRVHPGTQYF.

The chain carries TRBV9 and TRBJ2-2; 7 bases match TRBD1. The CDR3 consists of 17 residues. V lost 3 bases to trimming and J lost 6 bases; unmatched junction nucleotides: 14. CDR1 and CDR2 from the germline V gene are SGDLS and YYNGEE. CDR3 nucleotide sequence: TGTGCCAGCAGCGACCGGACAGGACGAGTTGGTCCCGGGGAGCTGTTTTTT. This codes for CASSDRTGRVGPGELFF.

The chain links TRBV5-1 to TRBJ1-2; 12 bases align to TRBD1. CDR1 is SGHRS, CDR2 YFSETQ, per germline. The CDR3 spans 15 residues. J lost 4 bases, V lost 4 bases, and 5 bases had no gene match. The CDR3 here is CASSVGQGAGYGYTF. The CDR3 nucleotides are TGCGCCAGCAGCGTGGGACAGGGGGCAGGCTATGGCTACACCTTC.

The chain has TRBV11-1 and TRBJ2-7; D may be TRBD2 (5 bases). V was cut by 4 bases and J by 7 bases, with 14 bases left in between. This CDR3 contains 13 residues. Looked up from germline, CDR1 is SGHAT and CDR2 is FQDESV (reference sequence). The DNA for the CDR3 is TGTGCCAGCAGCTCGTTGACCCGCGGGGAGCAGTACTTC. Its protein product is CASSSLTRGEQYF.

With regard to this clone: The junction shows a germline mismatch at one end, possibly a read error. The chain combines TRBV5-1 with TRBJ2-1; D is perhaps TRBD2 (5 bases). There are 13 residues in the CDR3. Germline V gives CDR1 SGHRS, CDR2 YFSETQ. Written as DNA, the CDR3 is TGCGCCAGCAGCCCCCTCTCTGGTGGGAGTCTGATCTTC. Encoded protein: CASSPLSGGSLIF.

The chain's CDR3 is CASSIDPGASTDTQYF. CDR3 in DNA: TGTGCCAGTAGTATAGATCCGGGGGCTAGCACAGATACGCAGTATTTT. This chain uses TRBV19 with TRBJ2-3; the D call may be TRBD1 or TRBD2 (6 bases each). The CDR3 has 16 residues. V gave up 0 bases and J gave up 0 bases, with 10 bases separating them. The germline gives CDR1 LNHDA, CDR2 SQIVND (reference sequence).

The V call is TRBV5-1, the J call TRBJ1-2; no clear D. Germline V lookup: CDR1 SGHRS, CDR2 YFSETQ. CDR3 size: 16 residues. V was shortened by 4 bases and J by 2 bases, with 18 bases between the two germline ends. CDR3 in DNA: TGCGCCAGCAGCCTTCTACCGGGCCCGGGAAACTATGGCTACACCTTC. As protein: CASSLLPGPGNYGYTF.

CDR3 residues: CASSSGREVSQPQHF. The CDR3 DNA follows: TGTGCCAGCAGTTCAGGCAGGGAGGTCTCTCAGCCCCAGCATTTT. J is TRBJ1-5 and V is TRBV28; D is possibly TRBD1 (5 bases). The CDR3 covers 15 residues. The germline CDR1 and CDR2 sequences are MDHEN and SYDVKM. V lost 4 bases and J 6 bases, leaving 16 bases between the germline ends.

The chain links TRBV11-2 to TRBJ1-1, with D perhaps matching TRBD1 (5 bases). The CDR3 is made up of 15 amino acids. V dropped 5 bases and J dropped 0 bases, with 13 bases sitting between them. The germline V gene encodes CDR1 SGHAT and CDR2 FQNNGV. The DNA for the CDR3 is TGTGCCAGCAGCCCCATGGGGGGGATGAACACTGAAGCTTTCTTT. This encodes CASSPMGGMNTEAFF.

This clone qualifies as medium-sized. The chain links TRBV29-1 to TRBJ1-3; D unresolved. Trimming took 7 bases from V and 1 from J, leaving 17 bases between them. Germline assignment: CDR1 SQVTM and CDR2 ANQGSEA. CDR3 size: 15 residues. DNA of the CDR3: TGCAGCGCCACGGGATGGGGAGTATCTGGAAACACCATATATTTT. Translating gives CSATGWGVSGNTIYF.

The V call is TRBV29-1, the J call TRBJ2-1; TRBD2 matches 9 bases. V lost 1 base to trimming and J lost 0 bases; unmatched junction nucleotides: 4. CDR3 length: 16 residues. Germline CDR1 SQVTM, CDR2 ANQGSEA. In DNA form, the CDR3 reads TGCAGCGTTGAAGGGGCGGGGGGGTTCTCCTACAATGAGCAGTTCTTC. It yields the protein CSVEGAGGFSYNEQFF.

This rearrangement joins TRBV6-5 to TRBJ2-1, with D unclear. V lost 3 bases and J 8 bases, leaving 8 bases between the germline ends. The CDR3 contains 12 residues. The germline gives CDR1 MNHEY, CDR2 SVGAGI. CDR3 bases: TGTGCCAGCAGTTATAGTGGCTATGAGCAGTTCTTC. As protein: CASSYSGYEQFF.

This clone showed up just a few times. The V gene is TRBV5-5, the J gene TRBJ1-1; no reliable D call. Trimming removed 0 bases from V and 3 bases from J, with 6 bases in between. CDR3 length equals 13 residues. Germline CDR1 is SGHKS and CDR2 is YYEKEE (reference sequence). The CDR3 coding sequence is TGTGCCAGCAGCTTGGAAGCGGACACTGAAGCTTTCTTT. Protein product: CASSLEADTEAFF.

The gene calls are TRBV7-9 and TRBJ2-7, with D tentatively TRBD1 (6 bases). Germline V gives CDR1 SEHNR, CDR2 FQNEAQ (reference sequence). CDR3 length: 14 amino acids. The V end lost 5 bases, the J end lost 0 bases, and 11 bases lay between the germline ends. The CDR3 spells CASSTTGISYEQYF. CDR3 bases: TGTGCCAGCAGCACAACAGGGATCTCCTACGAGCAGTACTTC.